Each of the 32 T cell receptor beta chains below was sequenced from the same sample in a study of CD8 T cells in Susac syndrome. The RNA input was roughly 0.5 to 1 ug, and it was reverse transcribed with random hexamers. TCRdb passed the immunoSEQ multiplex PCR reads through MiXCR, listing each CDR3 protein once. Of under 150,000 distinct CDR3 sequences detected, 80% to 85% appear once; the ten largest clones hold roughly 0.5%. Specimen: CD8+ T cells from PBMCs. The receptors were gathered from a human donor with multiple sclerosis.

This clonotype was seen only once. V and J are TRBV12-3 or TRBV12-4 and TRBJ2-7; D gene unclear. With 5 bases removed from V and 3 bases from J, the gap between germline ends came to 8 bases. CDR3 size: 12 residues. For the CDR3, the DNA is TGTGCCAGCAGTCCCGAAGTCTACGAGCAGTACTTC. This gives the protein CASSPEVYEQYF.

The chain recombines TRBV7-9 with TRBJ1-2; no clear D gene. Germline V gene lookup returns CDR1 SEHNR and CDR2 FQNEAQ (reference sequence). The V and J ends lost 3 bases and 0 bases respectively, with 5 bases between them. CDR3 length: 13 amino acids. CDR3 loop: CASSFGTNYGYTF. In DNA, the CDR3 is TGTGCCAGCAGCTTCGGCACTAACTATGGCTACACCTTC.

The chain links TRBV3-1 to TRBJ1-4; no clear D. Trimming removed 6 bases at V and 0 bases at J, with 14 bases between. Germline lookup yields CDR1 LGHDT and CDR2 YNNKEL (reference sequence). This CDR3 is built from 16 residues. The CDR3 coding sequence is TGTGCCAGCAGTACAAAGTTTTCCGCAACTAATGAAAAACTGTTTTTT. Translation gives CASSTKFSATNEKLFF.

The rearrangement joins TRBV27 to TRBJ1-5, with 7 bases matching TRBD1. Per the germline V gene, CDR1 is MNHEY and CDR2 is SMNVEV (reference sequence). V was clipped by 6 bases and J by 7 bases; unmatched bases: 9. The CDR3 covers 14 residues. CDR3 nucleotides: TGTGCCAGCAGCCATACAGGGGCAAGACAGCCCCAGCATTTT. This codes for CASSHTGARQPQHF.

This rearrangement joins TRBV10-2 to TRBJ2-3; D is unresolved. This CDR3 contains 14 residues. From germline, CDR1 is WSHSY and CDR2 SAAADI. The V end was cut by 7 bases, the J end by 2 bases, with 13 bases between. The CDR3 DNA follows: TGCGCCAGCATGGTACTGTCTCCCACAGATACGCAGTATTTT. It codes for CASMVLSPTDTQYF.

This chain links TRBV28 with TRBJ2-4; D gene unclear. The germline V gene encodes CDR1 MDHEN and CDR2 SYDVKM. There are 16 residues in the CDR3. V was clipped by 5 bases and J by 2 bases, with 16 bases between them. CDR3 coding DNA: TGTGCCAGCAGTCCCCCAAAAGACGGTACCAAAAACATTCAGTACTTC. Encoded protein: CASSPPKDGTKNIQYF.

This clonotype has just a few counts. V and J are TRBV28 and TRBJ2-7, with 7 bases that match TRBD1. The CDR3 spans 14 residues. Germline V CDR1 and CDR2: MDHEN, SYDVKM. The V and J ends lost 6 bases and 2 bases, in that order; junction bases with no gene match: 7. Here the CDR3 reads CASSPRQGAYEQYF. Written as DNA, the CDR3 is TGTGCCAGCAGCCCCCGACAGGGAGCCTACGAGCAGTACTTC.

DNA for the CDR3: TGTGCCTGGAGTGCGGGGTGGCAGGGAGCTTTCTTT. It is translated as CAWSAGWQGAFF. The rearrangement joins TRBV30 to TRBJ1-1; D possibly corresponds to TRBD1 (5 bases). CDR1 and CDR2 from the germline V gene are GTSNPN and SVGIG (reference sequence). The CDR3 consists of 12 residues. The V gene lost 1 base and the J gene lost 10 bases, with 13 bases spanning the gap.

This clonotype appeared a few times. V usage is TRBV11-3 and J usage is TRBJ2-1; D gene ambiguous. Per the germline V gene, CDR1 is SGHNT and CDR2 is YENEEA. V lost 1 base, J lost 8 bases, and 9 bases lay in between. The CDR3 extends over 13 amino acids. The CDR3, as DNA: TGTGCCAGCAGCTTAGTTTTGGGCCATGAGCAGTTCTTC. It encodes CASSLVLGHEQFF.

The rearrangement links TRBV4-1 to TRBJ1-3, with TRBD1 matching over 8 bases. CDR1 is MGHRA and CDR2 is YSYEKL in the germline V gene. The CDR3 covers 16 residues. Trimming cost V 4 bases and J 2 bases; bases outside gene matches: 7. The CDR3 here is CASSPSQTGAGNTIYF. For the CDR3, the DNA is TGCGCCAGCAGCCCGTCTCAGACAGGGGCTGGAAACACCATATATTTT.

A few counts support this clonotype. The chain combines TRBV12-3 or TRBV12-4 with TRBJ1-1, with TRBD1 as a possible D gene (5 bases). The CDR3 is 13 residues long. Trimming stripped 5 bases from V and 5 bases from J, with 12 bases between. The CDR3 DNA reads as TGTGCCAGCAGTCTGGGGGGTTCGACTGAAGCTTTCTTT. It encodes CASSLGGSTEAFF.

The J gene is TRBJ2-1, the V gene TRBV4-1; no reliable D call. CDR3 length: 15 residues. Germline V gives CDR1 MGHRA, CDR2 YSYEKL. Trimming took 0 bases from V and 7 from J, leaving 13 bases between them. The CDR3 protein is CASSQEGRQGNEQFF. In nucleotides, the CDR3 is TGCGCCAGCAGCCAAGAGGGCCGACAAGGGAATGAGCAGTTCTTC.

The chain carries TRBV12-3 or TRBV12-4 and TRBJ2-2; TRBD2 aligns across 10 bases. V was clipped by 7 bases and J by 3 bases; unmatched bases: 5. CDR3 length: 15 amino acids. CDR3 nucleotides: TGTGCCAGCACCCGAAGCGGGAGGGACACCGGGGAGCTGTTTTTT. Protein product: CASTRSGRDTGELFF.

The chain joins TRBV19 to TRBJ1-1; no reliable D call. With 1 base removed from V and 1 base from J, the gap between germline ends came to 13 bases. The germline CDR1 and CDR2 sequences are LNHDA and SQIVND (reference sequence). This CDR3 contains 16 residues. CDR3 sequence (DNA): TGTGCCAGTAGTATAGCTACAAGGGCTCCGAACACTGAAGCTTTCTTT. Its translation is CASSIATRAPNTEAFF.

The chain combines TRBV7-9 with TRBJ2-3; 8 bases agree with TRBD2. J was trimmed by 2 bases and V by 0 bases; bases with no gene match: 7. Germline V gene data show CDR1 as SEHNR and CDR2 as FQNEAQ (reference sequence). The CDR3 loop spans 17 amino acids. CDR3 in DNA: TGTGCCAGCAGCTTAGCGTGGAGGACTAGCCACACAGATACGCAGTATTTT. It yields the protein CASSLAWRTSHTDTQYF.

The rearrangement joins TRBV7-9 to TRBJ2-5; D remains unclear. The V gene's germline CDR1 is SEHNR and CDR2 FQNEAQ (reference sequence). This CDR3 comprises 12 residues. V lost 2 bases and J lost 5, with 6 bases in between. The chain's CDR3 is CASSLFRETQYF. The CDR3 nucleotides read TGTGCCAGCAGCTTATTTAGGGAGACCCAGTACTTC. Full variable domain (rest looked up from reference TRBV7-9 and TRBJ2-5): DTGVSQNPRHKITKRGQNVTFRCDPISEHNRLYWYRQTLGQGPEFLTYFQNEAQLEKSRLLSDRFSAERPKGSFSTLEIQRTEQGDSAMYLCASSLFRETQYFGPGTRLLVL.

The rearrangement uses TRBV19 and TRBJ1-2, with D perhaps TRBD1 (6 bases). The V end lost 6 bases, the J end lost 8 bases, and 13 bases lay between the germline ends. Germline loops: CDR1 LNHDA, CDR2 SQIVND (reference sequence). The CDR3 is 12 residues long. CDR3 bases: TGTGCCAGTAGGGAGGGGGGCAAGGGCTACACCTTC. Amino acid sequence: CASREGGKGYTF.

In the case of this clonotype: An end of the junction differs from the germline gene, which may be a read error. The genes are TRBV30 and TRBJ1-5; the D gene is possibly TRBD1 (6 bases). CDR1 and CDR2 from the germline V gene are GTSNPN and SVGIG (reference sequence). There are 14 residues in the CDR3. CDR3 loop: CAWSGGDSNQPQHF. CDR3 sequence (DNA): TGCGCCTGGAGTGGGGGCGATAGCAATCAGCCCCAGCATTTT.

The rearrangement uses TRBV30 and TRBJ1-1, with D perhaps matching TRBD1 (5 bases). Germline assignment: CDR1 GTSNPN and CDR2 SVGIG (reference sequence). The V end lost 0 bases, the J end lost 8 bases, and 7 bases lay between the germline ends. The length of the CDR3 is 11 residues. This CDR3 is CAWSVQVEAFF. In nucleotides, the CDR3 is TGTGCCTGGAGTGTACAGGTGGAAGCTTTCTTT.

V is TRBV19 and J is TRBJ1-1; a weak D match, TRBD1 (6 bases). Germline lookup yields CDR1 LNHDA and CDR2 SQIVND (reference sequence). Deletions cut 9 bases from V and 11 bases from J, with 22 bases between. CDR3 length: 13 residues. CDR3 amino acids: CASRNPGRGGAFF. The CDR3 coding sequence is TGTGCCAGCAGAAACCCGGGCAGGGGTGGCGCTTTCTTT.

V gene TRBV2 combines with J gene TRBJ1-2; D gene ambiguous. The V end lost 7 bases, the J end lost 3 bases, and 12 bases lay between the germline ends. There are 13 residues in the CDR3. From germline, CDR1 is SNHLY and CDR2 FYNNEI. CDR3 DNA sequence: TGTGCCAGCAATTCCGGCAGGTACTATGGCTACACCTTC. Translated: CASNSGRYYGYTF.

The V and J genes are TRBV9 and TRBJ2-1; 8 bases fit TRBD2. Germline CDR1 SGDLS, CDR2 YYNGEE. The trim removed 4 bases at V and 3 bases at J, leaving 6 bases unmatched. This CDR3 is 15 amino acids long. The CDR3 DNA is TGTGCCAGCAGCCCCCAAGCGGGAGTCTACAATGAGCAGTTCTTC. Translated: CASSPQAGVYNEQFF.

The J gene is TRBJ1-5, the V gene TRBV5-5; D is perhaps TRBD1 (5 bases). This CDR3 has 14 residues. Germline-derived CDR1 and CDR2 are SGHKS and YYEKEE (reference sequence). V lost 4 bases and J 9 bases, leaving 17 bases between the germline ends. CDR3 sequence reads: CASSPGPEIRPQHF. The CDR3 DNA follows: TGTGCCAGCAGCCCGGGACCGGAGATTAGGCCCCAGCATTTT.

This chain uses TRBV7-9 with TRBJ1-4; D uncertain. This CDR3 region has 15 residues. Trimming stripped 5 bases from V and 7 bases from J, with 17 bases between. Germline V CDR1 and CDR2: SEHNR, FQNEAQ (reference sequence). CDR3 region: CASSPRGIPGEKLFF. As DNA, the CDR3 is TGTGCCAGCAGCCCTAGAGGGATTCCGGGTGAAAAACTGTTTTTT.

This clonotype was observed a single time. The J gene is TRBJ1-4, the V gene TRBV14; D remains unclear. Trimming removed 1 base at V and 0 bases at J, with 6 bases between. The CDR3 is 15 residues long. The germline V gene has CDR1 SGHDN and CDR2 FVKESK. CDR3 sequence (DNA): TGTGCCAGCAGCCAAGGACAAGCAACTAATGAAAAACTGTTTTTT. As protein: CASSQGQATNEKLFF.

The chain has TRBV19 and TRBJ2-3, with 7 bases lining up with TRBD1. Losses at the gene ends were 10 bases for V and 4 bases for J; bases not matched to a gene: 5. Looked up from germline, CDR1 is LNHDA and CDR2 is SQIVND (reference sequence). The CDR3 is made up of 12 amino acids. In DNA, the CDR3 is TGTGCCACCCAAAGGGGGCCAGATACGCAGTATTTT. Protein: CATQRGPDTQYF.

The chain combines TRBV9 with TRBJ2-3; D not certain. This CDR3 region has 15 residues. The germline CDR1 and CDR2 sequences are SGDLS and YYNGEE. Trimming took off 0 bases at V and 4 bases at J, with 12 bases between the two ends. The CDR3 bases are TGTGCCAGCAGCGTAGAGGGTTCGGAAGCAGATACGCAGTATTTT. It encodes CASSVEGSEADTQYF. The full variable domain, rest sourced from reference TRBV9 and TRBJ2-3, is DSGVTQTPKHLITATGQRVTLRCSPRSGDLSVYWYQQSLDQGLQFLIQYYNGEERAKGNILERFSAQQFPDLHSELNLSSLELGDSALYFCASSVEGSEADTQYFGPGTRLTVL.

The chain joins TRBV27 to TRBJ1-5; 7 bases match TRBD1. In germline, CDR1 is MNHEY, CDR2 SMNVEV (reference sequence). CDR3 size: 15 residues. With V trimmed by 6 bases and J by 6 bases, 11 bases remained unmatched. The CDR3 DNA reads TGTGCCAGCAGGACCGGGACAGCAGATACTCAGCCCCAGCATTTT. Protein: CASRTGTADTQPQHF.

The chain employs TRBV7-3 and TRBJ2-1, with D perhaps given as TRBD1 or TRBD2 (7 bases each). Germline lookup yields CDR1 SGHTA and CDR2 FQGTGA. CDR3 length: 15 residues. V lost 2 bases, J lost 3 bases, and 11 bases lay in between. This CDR3 is CASSLDRDYYNEQFF. The CDR3 nucleotides read TGTGCCAGCAGCTTAGACAGGGACTACTACAATGAGCAGTTCTTC.

The chain couples TRBV7-9 to TRBJ2-3; the D gene could be TRBD1 or TRBD2 (5 bases each). V lost 2 bases and J lost 12, with 15 bases in between. The CDR3 covers 13 residues. CDR1 is SEHNR, CDR2 FQNEAQ, per germline (reference sequence). The CDR3 protein is CASSLSGTDPQYF. In nucleotides, the CDR3 is TGTGCCAGCAGCTTATCGGGGACGGACCCTCAGTATTTT.

The V and J genes are TRBV12-3 or TRBV12-4 and TRBJ2-7, with D perhaps matching TRBD2 (5 bases). The CDR3 is 15 residues long. Trimming cost V 2 bases and J 0 bases, with 11 bases left between them. CDR3 sequence (DNA): TGTGCCAGCAGTTTATGGCTGGGGAGCTCCTACGAGCAGTACTTC. It is translated as CASSLWLGSSYEQYF.

In regard to this clonotype: This likely comes from a read error, as the CDR3 has no conserved phenylalanine or tryptophan at its end. It is unclear where the CDR3 begins or ends on the DNA, so no DNA is shown, and the CDR3 is as TCRdb lists it. The chain links TRBV7-9 to TRBJ1-4. Per germline, CDR1 SEHNR and CDR2 FQNEAQ (reference sequence). The CDR3 numbers 13 amino acids, ends counted. The CDR3 region is CASSRAPEEGWRL.